A selection of T cell receptor beta chains follows, all from one sample in a study of technical replicates of blood from several donors. The assay was immunoSEQ multiplex PCR, and TCRdb's table has in-frame clones only and misses some. This sample has approximately 73,000 clones, with about 96% found just once. The sequenced sample was T cells isolated from PBMCs. The receptors were gathered from a human donor in good health. Each CDR3 is given without its conserved first and last residue. Size is omitted from some rows. Given values are once, few, many or a class for expanded clones.

TRBV6-5 | . | ASRTGFGYT
TRBV28 | . | ASSFGPTVGGLSTDTQY
TRBV27 | . | ASSGQPNQPQH
TRBV2 | . | ASRDRGALEQF
TRBV9 | . | ASSPSGSSYEQY
TRBV5-1 | once | ASSWRDREAETQY
TRBV18 | . | ASSPQGQGSNYGYT
TRBV2 | . | AIPAGGRGERYNEQF
TRBV6-1 | . | ASSTGYEQY
TRBV5-6 | once | ASSTLQGSKAF
TRBV12-5 | . | ASHSGRGDTQY
TRBV4-1 | . | ASSQGEATGANVLT
TRBV27 | . | ASSLSRDRNQPQH
TRBV28 | . | ASSPGDSPSYEQY
TRBV27 | . | ASTPSAGSWAF
TRBV5-1 | . | ASTVGDSPYEQY
TRBV7-2 | once | ASSNYNTDTQY
TRBV7-8 | . | ASSLGQDTYNEQF
TRBV4-1 | . | ASSQTTGSRTDTQY
TRBV27 | . | ASRPSGTSGPNTGELF
TRBV30 | . | AWTEGLAGAFNEQF
TRBV18 | . | ASSLGAGSTEAF
TRBV2 | . | ASSLQGETQY
TRBV18 | . | ASSPELAGADTQY
TRBV7-2 | . | ASSFQAGGGSTDTQY
TRBV5-1 | . | ASSEQEYTEAF
TRBV9 | . | ASSEDSLYTEAF
TRBV28 | . | ASSREVLDEKLF
TRBV10-2 | . | ASRRTDLNTEAF
TRBV5-4 | . | ASSSDYGYT
TRBV9 | . | ASSPQDRGYVNNEQF
TRBV28 | . | ASSLTGTEQF
TRBV19 | . | ASSRGGTAGHQPQH
TRBV4-3 | . | ASSQAATAGETQY
TRBV7-2 | . | ASSALLVYVGQGGEAF